A single sample is the source of the 3 T cell receptor beta chains below, sequenced in a study of blood T cell repertoires in COVID-19. Sequencing was performed with immunoSEQ multiplex PCR; in TCRdb, only in-frame clones are kept and a portion is missing. The data hold approximately 280,000 clones, with 80% to 90% observed a single time. Sample: peripheral blood. The receptor source for this set is a man between 35 and 55 years old with acute or convalescent COVID-19.

Here the CDR3 reads CAFRTKSPLLTQYF. Written as DNA, the CDR3 is TGTGCCTTTCGGACTAAATCGCCACTTTTAACGCAGTATTTT. The chain combines TRBV2 with TRBJ2-3; the D gene is possibly TRBD2 (6 bases). Germline values: CDR1 SNHLY, CDR2 FYNNEI. The CDR3 sequence is 14 residues long. The V and J ends lost 11 bases and 9 bases respectively, with 24 bases between them.

A single count supports this clone. The chain recombines TRBV5-4 with TRBJ2-1; D not resolved. Trimming took 2 bases from V and 3 from J, leaving 12 bases between them. The germline V gene has CDR1 SGHNT and CDR2 YYREEE (reference sequence). CDR3 size: 15 residues. In nucleotides, the CDR3 is TGTGCCAGCAGCTTCGACCAACTAAGCTACAATGAGCAGTTCTTC. It translates to CASSFDQLSYNEQFF.

The chain's CDR3 is CASRETGRMTTEAFF. The CDR3 DNA reads TGTGCCAGTAGGGAGACAGGGAGAATGACCACTGAAGCTTTCTTT. V usage is TRBV19 and J usage is TRBJ1-1; 7 nucleotides align to TRBD1. The J segment lost 4 bases and the V segment lost 6 bases, leaving 11 bases of the junction unmatched. CDR1 is LNHDA, CDR2 SQIVND, per germline (reference sequence). This CDR3 is built from 15 residues.